A single T cell receptor (beta chain) is shown here with its context. This clone was detected only once. Which antigen it targets is not known. Base qualities are missing; no much larger clone stands one base away. From a lookup of the germline V gene, CDR1 and CDR2 are MNHEY and SVGAGI. The junction shows trimming of 5 bases on V and 0 bases on J, plus 13 bases between the germline ends. The CDR3 runs 15 amino acids, cysteine and phenylalanine included. Only the CDR3 part of the read is kept: 45 bases, read in frame from the first base. The data derive from a study of control samples from healthy donors and cancer patients (dated by TCRdb to about 2020). Library creation used the immunoSEQ multiplex PCR assay. The immuneACCESS repertoire file appears here via TCRdb, limited to in-frame rearrangements. These files lack a portion of the clones; in checked studies, under half of the deficit traces to unresolved V genes, and the cause of the others is not known. The sample table shows 130,000 or so clones, and more than 70% are seen once. More than 2.5% of the sample is in the top ten clones.

The chain is made from TRBV6-5 and TRBJ1-1, with no D gene named confidently. The sequence came from a man between 45 and 60 years old in good health. Material for sequencing was blood. The DNA is TGTGCCAGCAGTCCATGGACGGGGATGAACACTGAAGCTTTCTTT. Its amino acids are CASSPWTGMNTEAFF.